The present entry profiles one T cell receptor (beta chain) with its context. What it binds is not known. This sample was included in a study of CXCR3-negative and CXCR3-positive naive CD8 T cells. Findings and caveats of the study: Relative to CXCR3-negative naive cells, CXCR3-positive naive cells had more hydrophobic TRB CDR3s. Comparison of naive subsets found surface CD5 to be comparable, and TCR strength was inferred on the basis of TRB CDR3 properties.

In preparing the TRB cDNA libraries, 5' RACE with UMI labels was used. TCRdb reanalyzed the 5' RACE reads and collapses them to one entry per CDR3 protein, without DNA. This table lists 6,000 to 8,500 distinct CDR3 sequences. CDR3 length equals 17 residues. This sequence was found in a human donor in good health. Some clones in this sample may be carry-over from other donors' samples. Sequencing was performed on naive CXCR3+ CD8+ T cells from blood. Subset meaning: CD45RO-CCR7+CD27+CD95- naive CD8+ T cells expressing CXCR3 (TNR3+). V gene TRBV12-3 or TRBV12-4 combines with J gene TRBJ2-1; TCRdb indicates TRBD2, and absent DNA this call remains unverified. The CDR3 loop reads CASSFLLAGSSYNEQFF.